Listed below are T cell receptor beta chains from one sample, sequenced in a study of long-term antiretroviral therapy in people with HIV. The table came from immunoSEQ multiplex PCR; TCRdb's copy has only in-frame clones and leaves some out. Here the sample spans 20,000 to 30,000 clones, around 83% being singletons. The source was unsorted PBMCs, collected 3 years after starting antiretroviral therapy. The source is a man between 18 and 29 years old with HIV. Each CDR3 is given with its conserved first and last residue. For some rows the clone size is stated as once, few or many, or as a class when expanded; others skip it.

clone size | J gene | CDR3 length | V gene | CDR3 protein
. | TRBJ2-2 | 14 | TRBV5-6 | CASSRGTSGGELFF
. | TRBJ1-1 | 14 | TRBV7-8 | CASSSRTGDTEAFF
. | TRBJ2-3 | 15 | TRBV7-9 | CASSLVTSGTDTQYF
. | TRBJ2-7 | 14 | TRBV11-1 | CASTTAPSFGEQYF
once | TRBJ2-7 | 13 | TRBV7-9 | CASSLGEGREQYF
. | TRBJ2-3 | 15 | TRBV6-1 | CASSEVPGDTDTQYF
. | TRBJ2-3 | 13 | TRBV7-9 | CASSLSPVDTQYF
few | TRBJ2-2 | 13 | TRBV25-1 | CASKTAYTGELFF
. | TRBJ1-2 | 15 | TRBV19 | CASSISQTGGHGYTF
. | TRBJ2-2 | 15 | TRBV6-4 | CASSKEQGGTGELFF
. | TRBJ2-1 | 14 | TRBV9 | CASSVTGANDEQFF
. | TRBJ1-2 | 12 | TRBV2 | CASSEGGGGYTF
. | TRBJ1-1 | 14 | TRBV5-1 | CASSLDRMNTEAFF
. | TRBJ1-1 | 14 | TRBV6-4 | CASSRGAENTEAFF
. | TRBJ2-7 | 14 | TRBV6-5 | CASSYSAGPIEQYF
. | TRBJ1-6 | 16 | TRBV6-6 | CASSFTGGTFNSPLHF
few | TRBJ1-6 | 13 | TRBV30 | CASGVGGNSPLHF
. | TRBJ2-2 | 16 | TRBV7-3 | CASSLGSRGNTGELFF
. | TRBJ2-1 | 14 | TRBV27 | CASSLTSGGIEQFF
. | TRBJ2-7 | 17 | TRBV27 | CASSLQMSAGRSYEQYF
. | TRBJ1-2 | 11 | TRBV20-1 | CSARVGGGYTF
. | TRBJ2-3 | 15 | TRBV6-6 | CASSYMPAGTDTQYF
. | TRBJ1-1 | 14 | TRBV9 | CASSGGGTNTEAFF
few | TRBJ2-3 | 16 | TRBV4-2 | CASSPGQREGTDTQYF
. | TRBJ2-1 | 12 | TRBV7-9 | CASSLEGSEQFF
. | TRBJ2-3 | 16 | TRBV5-1 | CASSYRSGGSTDTQYF
. | TRBJ1-1 | 13 | TRBV2 | CASSEVGSTEAFF
once | TRBJ1-1 | 14 | TRBV7-9 | CASSLEQRGTEAFF
. | TRBJ2-3 | 16 | TRBV27 | CASSGRGAGLANTQYF
. | TRBJ1-3 | 14 | TRBV7-9 | CASSPWTGGNTIYF
. | TRBJ2-2 | 12 | TRBV28 | CYSCAPTGELFF
. | TRBJ2-7 | 15 | TRBV6-5 | CASSYSIGDAYEQYF
. | TRBJ2-3 | 16 | TRBV15 | CATSRDQGESTDTQYF
. | TRBJ2-1 | 15 | TRBV6-5 | CASSYWASGNNEQFF
. | TRBJ2-7 | 14 | TRBV9 | CASSPVLAGYEQYF
. | TRBJ1-2 | 15 | TRBV5-6 | CASSLGPRANYGYTF
. | TRBJ2-2 | 13 | TRBV10-1 | CASRAGGTGELFF
. | TRBJ1-2 | 19 | TRBV9 | CASSVGPPGQGLGIYGYTF
. | TRBJ1-6 | 13 | TRBV28 | CASRDMIGSPLHF
. | TRBJ1-3 | 11 | TRBV20-1 | CSAPSGNTIYF
. | TRBJ1-2 | 15 | TRBV28 | CASSSPAGTGDGYTF
. | TRBJ1-4 | 12 | TRBV19 | CASSLRDEKLFF
once | TRBJ1-3 | 15 | TRBV2 | CASSRVGSSGNTIYF
. | TRBJ2-1 | 14 | TRBV9 | CASSVDDTLNEQFF
. | TRBJ1-5 | 15 | TRBV7-9 | CASSLGTGGNQPQHF
. | TRBJ2-5 | 12 | TRBV27 | CASSPSGETQYF
. | TRBJ2-1 | 12 | TRBV6-5 | CASSPGGDEQFF
. | TRBJ2-1 | 15 | TRBV5-8 | CASSSAERFYNEQFF
. | TRBJ2-5 | 12 | TRBV7-2 | CASSLGVETQYF
. | TRBJ1-5 | 13 | TRBV11-2 | CASSLYLNQPQHF
. | TRBJ2-7 | 19 | TRBV7-9 | CASSLGRGTGFLTSYEQYF